This T cell receptor beta chain came from a study of PD-L1 blockade in urothelial cancer. Overall study: Blood was tested 3 weeks (second dose) and 6 weeks into treatment.

About this clone: The antigen remains undetermined.

Time point noted: peripheral blood 6 weeks after treatment start. Each individual provided 1 to 8 samples (taken pretreatment and on-treatment). Method: immunoSEQ multiplex PCR; TCRdb's copy keeps in-frame clones and lacks some. The data contain about 130,000 clones, 86% of them seen just once; the ten biggest clones take up about 2.4%. Whole-study findings and limits: Below-median pretreatment blood TCR clonality predicted better survival.

This CDR3 spans 13 amino acids. Germline CDR1 reads MDHEN; CDR2 reads SYDVKM. V shed 8 bases and J shed 8 bases, with 13 bases lying between them. The receptor's source is a man in his fifties with urothelial cancer. J is TRBJ1-6 and V is TRBV28; D not resolved. This material consisted of PBMCs, taken around atezolizumab (anti-PD-L1) treatment. The CDR3 region has the DNA TGTGCCAGCCTCGGATTTCGGGATTCACCCCTCCACTTT. This encodes CASLGFRDSPLHF.